This TCR beta chain was obtained from a study of identical twins. Study-wide findings and caveats: Excess sharing by twins proved weaker in beta out-of-frame sequences. There were fewer insertions in abundant cord blood beta clonotypes, but memory repertoires showed no such pattern.

A single record per CDR3 protein comes from TCRdb applying MiXCR to the 5' RACE reads. The repertoire holds 220,000 or so distinct CDR3 sequences, about 7% seen once, with 3.5% to 4% in the top ten. Germline V CDR1 and CDR2: LGHDT, YNNKEL (reference sequence). CDR3 length: 14 residues. The V end was cut by 5 bases, the J end by 8 bases, with 13 bases between. This clonotype was detected only a few times. Antigen specificity is unknown. The same data also contributed to another study, on yellow fever vaccine responses in identical twins.

The J gene is TRBJ1-6, the V gene TRBV3-1; tentative D call: TRBD1 (5 bases). Sequenced material: memory (CD45RO+) T cells sorted from blood. The TCR originated in a woman in her late teens or twenties in good health. CDR3 sequence: CASSSWDGDSPLHF. CDR3 nucleotides: TGTGCCAGCAGCTCCTGGGACGGTGATTCACCCCTCCACTTT.